The 9 T cell receptor beta chains in this list originate from one sample, sequenced in a study of shared clonotypes between healthy human individuals. TCRdb's copy holds only in-frame clones and misses some; the assay was immunoSEQ multiplex PCR. The data show roughly 570,000 clones, roughly 98% seen once. Naive-designated CD8 cells lacked CD45RO, were positively enriched for CCR7, and omitted terminally differentiated effector memory CD45RA+ cells. The sample comprised naive CD8+ T cells sorted from blood. The receptor source for this set is a man aged 25-45 years in good health.

The chain is built from TRBV19 and TRBJ1-5; possibly TRBD1 for D (5 bases). The CDR3 loop spans 16 amino acids. Between the trimmed V and J ends, which lost 3 bases and 2 bases, there was a span of 14 bases. Per the germline V gene, CDR1 is LNHDA and CDR2 is SQIVND (reference sequence). This CDR3 reads CASSIPGRGGNQPQHF. CDR3 DNA sequence: TGTGCCAGTAGTATCCCCGGAAGGGGAGGCAATCAGCCCCAGCATTTT.

The chain links TRBV29-1 to TRBJ2-1, with 14 bases matching TRBD2. V gave up 6 bases and J gave up 1 base; unmatched junction bases: 8. Germline assignment: CDR1 SQVTM and CDR2 ANQGSEA. This CDR3 is built from 17 residues. CDR3 in DNA: TGCAGCGTGGGCGGGACTAGCGGGAGAAGGTCCTACAATGAGCAGTTCTTC. This gives the protein CSVGGTSGRRSYNEQFF.

The gene calls are TRBV18 and TRBJ2-5; 10 nucleotides match TRBD2. Germline V CDR1 and CDR2: KGHSH, LQKENI. V lost 4 bases, J lost 3 bases, and 2 bases stayed unmatched. The CDR3 is 14 amino acids. CDR3: CASSLGLAEETQYF. CDR3 DNA: TGTGCCAGCTCACTCGGACTAGCGGAAGAGACCCAGTACTTC. Supplemented by reference TRBV18 and TRBJ2-5, the full variable domain reads NAGVMQNPRHLVRRRGQEARLRCSPMKGHSHVYWYRQLPEEGLKFMVYLQKENIIDESGMPKERFSAEFPKEGPSILRIQQVVRGDSAAYFCASSLGLAEETQYFGPGTRLLVL.

This chain links TRBV4-1 with TRBJ2-7; D possibly corresponds to TRBD1 (6 bases). Germline CDR1 MGHRA, CDR2 YSYEKL. This CDR3 is 14 amino acids long. V lost 1 base and J 4 bases, leaving 11 bases between the germline ends. The CDR3 reads CASSQGTEIYEQYF. For the CDR3, the DNA is TGCGCCAGCAGCCAAGGGACAGAAATTTACGAGCAGTACTTC.

This rearrangement joins TRBV5-4 to TRBJ2-7, with D tentatively TRBD2 (6 bases). This CDR3 is 13 amino acids long. Trimming cost V 4 bases and J 6 bases, with 14 bases left between them. The germline V gene encodes CDR1 SGHNT and CDR2 YYREEE (reference sequence). CDR3 protein: CASSPSGTGEQYF. CDR3 DNA sequence: TGTGCCAGCAGCCCGAGTGGGACTGGCGAGCAGTACTTC. Filled out from reference TRBV5-4 and TRBJ2-7, the complete variable domain reads ETGVTQSPTHLIKTRGQQVTLRCSSQSGHNTVSWYQQALGQGPQFIFQYYREEENGRGNFPPRFSGLQFPNYSSELNVNALELDDSALYLCASSPSGTGEQYFGPGTRLTVT.

This chain links TRBV7-2 with TRBJ1-2, with 10 positions matching TRBD1. The CDR3 extends over 15 amino acids. From germline, CDR1 is SGHTA and CDR2 FQGNSA. With V trimmed by 4 bases and J by 4 bases, 6 bases remained unmatched. CDR3 region: CASSWGTGDIYGYTF. DNA of the CDR3: TGTGCCAGCAGCTGGGGGACAGGGGATATCTATGGCTACACCTTC.

The rearrangement uses TRBV7-9 and TRBJ1-2, with D possibly being TRBD1 (6 bases). This CDR3 spans 14 amino acids. The germline gives CDR1 SEHNR, CDR2 FQNEAQ (reference sequence). The V end was cut by 7 bases, the J end by 4 bases, with 16 bases between. CDR3: CASTPGEGGYGYTF. In nucleotides, the CDR3 is TGTGCCAGCACCCCAGGGGAAGGGGGCTATGGCTACACCTTC.

The chain recombines TRBV9 with TRBJ1-5; D may be TRBD1 (5 bases). CDR1 SGDLS and CDR2 YYNGEE come from the germline V gene. The CDR3 covers 15 residues. The V gene lost 1 base and the J gene lost 4 bases, with 12 bases spanning the gap. The CDR3 spells CASSVSGGLNQPQHF. The CDR3 DNA reads TGTGCCAGCAGCGTAAGCGGGGGACTAAATCAGCCCCAGCATTTT.

This clone was observed a few times. The chain is built from TRBV7-6 and TRBJ2-3; D tentatively fits TRBD1 or TRBD2 (5 bases each). The length of the CDR3 is 17 residues. Germline V lookup: CDR1 SGHVS, CDR2 FNYEAQ. Trimming pared 5 bases from V and 2 bases from J, leaving 20 bases between. CDR3 bases: TGTGCCAGCAGCCCCGGGTTGGCGAGGGACCCCACAGATACGCAGTATTTT. This codes for CASSPGLARDPTDTQYF.